The rows below give T cell receptor beta chains drawn from one sample of a study of control samples from healthy donors and cancer patients. Clones were read by immunoSEQ multiplex PCR, and TCRdb kept only the in-frame ones, dropping some. Altogether tens of thousands of clones are present, 91% being singletons, with the ten largest covering approximately 12%. Source material: PBMCs. The receptors come from a man in his fifties with lung cancer. The CDR3 runs from the conserved cysteine through the conserved F or W. The D gene is left open where the match is weak. Clone size is stated in some rows and not others, as once, few, many or a class when expanded.

TRBJ2-7 TRBV10-3 - TRBD1 CATSPGQGSPEQYF TGTGCCACCTCCCCGGGACAGGGGTCACCCGAGCAGTACTTC
TRBJ2-1 TRBV6-6 - TRBD2 CASSYSTSGGVEEQFF TGTGCCAGCAGTTACTCGACTAGCGGGGGGGTCGAAGAGCAGTTCTTC
TRBJ1-4 TRBV10-3 once - CAHRGEVGEKLFF TGTGCCCACCGGGGGGAGGTGGGTGAAAAACTGTTTTTT
TRBJ2-7 TRBV7-9 - - CASSPSGERRYEQYF TGTGCCAGCAGCCCCTCAGGGGAAAGAAGGTACGAGCAGTACTTC
TRBJ2-3 TRBV19 - - CASSPGLVTDTQYF TGTGCCAGTAGTCCTGGACTTGTCACAGATACGCAGTATTTT
TRBJ1-1 TRBV7-2 - - CASSLGGGPEAFF TGTGCCAGCAGCTTAGGAGGGGGACCTGAAGCTTTCTTT
TRBJ1-5 TRBV5-6 - - CASSSRSASNQPQHF TGTGCCAGCAGCTCCCGGTCGGCTAGCAATCAGCCCCAGCATTTT
TRBJ1-2 TRBV2 - - CASNQGALYGYTF TGTGCCAGCAACCAGGGTGCCTTATATGGCTACACCTTC
TRBJ2-7 TRBV7-2 once - CASSQSPDSHATMLF TGTGCCAGCAGCCAGTCCCCCGACAGCCACGCCACGATGCTCTTC
TRBJ2-7 TRBV10-1 - - CASSESAYYDEQYF TGCGCCAGCAGTGAGTCGGCCTACTACGACGAGCAGTACTTC